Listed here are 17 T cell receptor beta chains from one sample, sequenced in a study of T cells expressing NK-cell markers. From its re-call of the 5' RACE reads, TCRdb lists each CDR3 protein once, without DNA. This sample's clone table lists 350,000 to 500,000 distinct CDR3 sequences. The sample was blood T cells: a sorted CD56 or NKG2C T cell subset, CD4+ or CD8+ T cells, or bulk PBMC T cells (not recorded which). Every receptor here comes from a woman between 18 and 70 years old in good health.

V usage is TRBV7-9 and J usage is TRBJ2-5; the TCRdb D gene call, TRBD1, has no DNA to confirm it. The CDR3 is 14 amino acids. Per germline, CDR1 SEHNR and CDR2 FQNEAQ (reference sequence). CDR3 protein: CASSFGGQKETQYF.

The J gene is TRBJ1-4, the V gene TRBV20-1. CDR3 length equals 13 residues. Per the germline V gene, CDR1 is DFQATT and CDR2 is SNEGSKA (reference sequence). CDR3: CSARLEGHEKLFF.

CDR3 residues: CASSSPGAHTEAFF. J is TRBJ1-1 and V is TRBV12-3 or TRBV12-4; TCRdb outputs TRBD1, but without DNA this stays unchecked. The CDR3 has 14 amino acids.

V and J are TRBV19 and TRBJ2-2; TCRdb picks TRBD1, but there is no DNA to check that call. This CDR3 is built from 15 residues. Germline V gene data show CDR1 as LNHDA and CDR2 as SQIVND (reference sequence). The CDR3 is CASSFPGVVTGELFF.

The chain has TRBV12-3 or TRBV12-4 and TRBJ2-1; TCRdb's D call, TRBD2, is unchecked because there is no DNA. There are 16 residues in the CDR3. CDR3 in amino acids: CASSQGGEVWFNEQFF.

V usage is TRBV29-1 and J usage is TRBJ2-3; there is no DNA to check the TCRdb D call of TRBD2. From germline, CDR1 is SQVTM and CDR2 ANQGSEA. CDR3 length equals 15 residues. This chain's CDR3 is CSALGGRGNTDTQYF.

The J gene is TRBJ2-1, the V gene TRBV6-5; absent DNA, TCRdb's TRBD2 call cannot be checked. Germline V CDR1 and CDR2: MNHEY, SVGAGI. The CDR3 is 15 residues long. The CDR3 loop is CASSYEGGEYNEQFF.

CDR3 loop: CASSGLAGTYNEQFF. V gene TRBV6-2 or TRBV6-3 combines with J gene TRBJ2-1; TCRdb indicates TRBD2, and absent DNA this call remains unverified. The CDR3 loop spans 15 amino acids. Germline V gene lookup returns CDR1 MNHEY and CDR2 SVGEGT.

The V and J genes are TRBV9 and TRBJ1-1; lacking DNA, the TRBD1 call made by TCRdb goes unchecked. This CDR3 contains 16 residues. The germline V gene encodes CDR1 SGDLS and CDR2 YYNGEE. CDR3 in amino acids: CASSVVLTGENTEAFF.

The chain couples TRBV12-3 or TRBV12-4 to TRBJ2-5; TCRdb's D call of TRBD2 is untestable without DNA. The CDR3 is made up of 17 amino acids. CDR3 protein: CASSPMGMGRGQETQYF.

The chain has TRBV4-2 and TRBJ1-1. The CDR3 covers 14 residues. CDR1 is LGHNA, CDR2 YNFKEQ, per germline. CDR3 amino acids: CASSREEGNTEAFF.

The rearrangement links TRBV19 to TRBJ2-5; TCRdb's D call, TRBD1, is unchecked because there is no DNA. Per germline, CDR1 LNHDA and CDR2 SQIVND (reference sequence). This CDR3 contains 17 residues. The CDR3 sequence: CASSAPPGTGGQETQYF. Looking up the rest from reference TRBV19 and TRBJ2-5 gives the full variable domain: DGGITQSPKYLFRKEGQNVTLSCEQNLNHDAMYWYRQDPGQGLRLIYYSQIVNDFQKGDIAEGYSVSREKKESFPLTVTSAQKNPTAFYLCASSAPPGTGGQETQYFGPGTRLLVL.

The CDR3 reads CSAGQGRNSPLHF. This chain connects TRBV20-1 to TRBJ1-6; TCRdb lists TRBD1, though no DNA is available to test this call. The germline V gene has CDR1 DFQATT and CDR2 SNEGSKA (reference sequence). The CDR3 has 13 residues.

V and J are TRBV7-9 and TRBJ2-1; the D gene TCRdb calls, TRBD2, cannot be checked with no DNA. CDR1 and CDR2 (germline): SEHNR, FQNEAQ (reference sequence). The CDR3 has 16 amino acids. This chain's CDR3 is CASSFLTSGFYNEQFF.

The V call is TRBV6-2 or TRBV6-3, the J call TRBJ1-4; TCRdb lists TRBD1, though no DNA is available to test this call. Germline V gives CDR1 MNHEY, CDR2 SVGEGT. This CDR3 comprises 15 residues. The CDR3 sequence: CASTRGRRSNEKLFF.

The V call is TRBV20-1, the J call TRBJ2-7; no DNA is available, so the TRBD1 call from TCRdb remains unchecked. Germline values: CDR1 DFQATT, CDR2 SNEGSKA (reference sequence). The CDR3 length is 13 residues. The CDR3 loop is CSATPRDRDEQYF.

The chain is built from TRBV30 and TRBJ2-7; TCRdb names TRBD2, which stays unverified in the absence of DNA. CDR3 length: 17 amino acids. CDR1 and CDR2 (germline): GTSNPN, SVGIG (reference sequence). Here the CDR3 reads CAWRYYLGREGHDEQYF.